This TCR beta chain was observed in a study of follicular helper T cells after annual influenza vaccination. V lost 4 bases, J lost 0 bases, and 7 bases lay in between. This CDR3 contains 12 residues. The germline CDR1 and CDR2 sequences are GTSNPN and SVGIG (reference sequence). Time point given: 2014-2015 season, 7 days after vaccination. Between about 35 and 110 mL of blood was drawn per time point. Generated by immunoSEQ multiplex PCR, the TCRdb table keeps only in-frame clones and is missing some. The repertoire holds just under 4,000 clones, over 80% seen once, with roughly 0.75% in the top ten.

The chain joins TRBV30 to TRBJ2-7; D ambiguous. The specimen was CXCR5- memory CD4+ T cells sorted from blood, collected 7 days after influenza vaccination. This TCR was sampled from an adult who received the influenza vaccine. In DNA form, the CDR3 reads TGTGCCTGGATGGGCAGCTCCTACGAGCAGTACTTC. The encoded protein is CAWMGSSYEQYF.